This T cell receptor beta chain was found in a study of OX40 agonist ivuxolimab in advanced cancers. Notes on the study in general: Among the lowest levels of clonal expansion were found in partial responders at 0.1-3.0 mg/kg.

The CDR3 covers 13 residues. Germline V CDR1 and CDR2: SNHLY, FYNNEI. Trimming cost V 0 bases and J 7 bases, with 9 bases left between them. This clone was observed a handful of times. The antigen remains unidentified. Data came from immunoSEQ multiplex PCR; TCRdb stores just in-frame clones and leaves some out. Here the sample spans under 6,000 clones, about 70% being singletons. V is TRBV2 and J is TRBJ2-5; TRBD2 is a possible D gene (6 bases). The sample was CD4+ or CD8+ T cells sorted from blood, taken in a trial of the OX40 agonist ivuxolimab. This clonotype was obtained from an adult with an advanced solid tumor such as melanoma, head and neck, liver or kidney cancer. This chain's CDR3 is CASSEALARTQYF. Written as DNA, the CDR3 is TGTGCCAGCAGTGAAGCTCTAGCGCGGACCCAGTACTTC.